The 13 T cell receptor beta chains listed next were all sequenced from one sample in a study of regulatory T cells in long-lasting Graves disease. Arm-PCR with iRepertoire HTBI primers amplified the CDR3 regions for these TCR beta libraries. TCRdb redid the calling of the multiplex PCR reads with MiXCR, one entry per CDR3 protein. Of 350,000 to 400,000 distinct CDR3 sequences listed, around 16% were seen once; the top ten hold over 20%. As for time point: newly diagnosed GD, antithyroid drugs for less than 3 months. PBMCs provided the RNA from which the TCR library was made. The sample was also linked to a second study, of T cells in Graves' hyperthyroidism and ophthalmopathy.

Sequencing used peripheral blood mononuclear cells (PBMCs), obtained at new diagnosis, from a patient treated with antithyroid drugs. Source of these receptors: a woman in her late teens or twenties with Graves disease.

The V call is TRBV2, the J call TRBJ2-5; TRBD1 agrees at 11 bases. CDR1 SNHLY and CDR2 FYNNEI come from the germline V gene. This CDR3 region has 15 residues. Trimming at V came to 8 bases and at J to 5 bases, leaving 10 bases not matched to a gene. The CDR3 spells CASPMDRGRRETQYF. CDR3 nucleotide sequence: TGTGCCAGCCCCATGGACAGGGGGCGCCGGGAGACCCAGTACTTC. The variable domain in full, with the rest retrieved from reference TRBV2 and TRBJ2-5, is EPEVTQTPSHQVTQMGQEVILRCVPISNHLYFYWYRQILGQKVEFLVSFYNNEISEKSEIFDDQFSVERPDGSNFTLKIRSTKLEDSAMYFCASPMDRGRRETQYFGPGTRLLVL.

In this sample, this clonotype turned up a few times. The chain couples TRBV7-9 to TRBJ2-1; TRBD1 aligns across 8 bases. Germline V gene data show CDR1 as SEHNR and CDR2 as FQNEAQ (reference sequence). J gave up 7 bases and V 5 bases, and 13 bases lay outside the gene matches. The length of the CDR3 is 16 residues. The CDR3 bases are TGTGCCAGCAGCCCCGTCGCAGGGGGCAGGTTGAATGAGCAGTTCTTC. This encodes CASSPVAGGRLNEQFF.

The chain links TRBV12-3 or TRBV12-4 to TRBJ1-2, with D maybe TRBD1 (5 bases). Trimming took off 2 bases at V and 7 bases at J, with 11 bases between the two ends. The CDR3 covers 13 residues. In DNA form, the CDR3 reads TGTGCCAGCAGTTTATTTGAGGGGTCTGGCTACACCTTC. Translation gives CASSLFEGSGYTF.

The table lists this clonotype with many counts. The chain joins TRBV29-1 to TRBJ2-1, with D hard to call. From germline, CDR1 is SQVTM and CDR2 ANQGSEA. Trimming took 6 bases from V and 11 from J, leaving 14 bases between them. CDR3 length: 11 amino acids. The CDR3: CSVQLLMKQFF. As DNA, the CDR3 is TGCAGCGTCCAACTGTTAATGAAGCAGTTCTTC.

This clonotype has at least ten counts. The CDR3 sequence: CASSQDRGSNQPQHF. The DNA of the CDR3 is TGTGCCAGCAGCCAGGACAGGGGGAGTAATCAGCCCCAGCATTTT. This chain joins TRBV2 and TRBJ1-5, with 10 bases matching TRBD1. Germline-derived CDR1 and CDR2 are SNHLY and FYNNEI. J gave up 4 bases and V 6 bases, and 6 bases lay outside the gene matches. This CDR3 comprises 15 residues.

This clonotype has at least ten counts. V and J are TRBV30 and TRBJ2-7; the D gene is possibly TRBD2 (5 bases). CDR1 GTSNPN and CDR2 SVGIG come from the germline V gene (reference sequence). The CDR3 is 9 residues long. This CDR3 reads CTPAGEQYF. CDR3 bases: TGTACCCCGGCGGGCGAGCAGTACTTC.

Ten or more counts support this clonotype. The chain is built from TRBV6-5 and TRBJ2-7, with D perhaps matching TRBD1 or TRBD2 (5 bases each). Germline V lookup: CDR1 MNHEY, CDR2 SVGAGI. The CDR3 loop spans 13 amino acids. Trimming cost V 2 bases and J 2 bases, with 7 bases left between them. The CDR3 coding sequence is TGTGCCAGCAGTTACGGGGGTACCTACGAGCAGTACTTC. It yields the protein CASSYGGTYEQYF.

This sequence joins TRBV28 and TRBJ2-7; a weak D match, TRBD2 (6 bases). The CDR3 totals 14 residues. Germline CDR1 is MDHEN and CDR2 is SYDVKM. The V end was cut by 0 bases, the J end by 4 bases, with 10 bases between. The CDR3 DNA reads TGTGCCAGCAGTTTATGGGCAGGGAGGTACGAGCAGTACTTC. As protein: CASSLWAGRYEQYF.

The table lists this clonotype with a few counts. This chain connects TRBV29-1 to TRBJ2-7; D may be TRBD1 (5 bases). V was cut by 3 bases and J by 0 bases, with 12 bases left in between. The CDR3 runs 14 residues. Per germline, CDR1 SQVTM and CDR2 ANQGSEA. The CDR3 DNA is TGCAGCGTTGAGCCAGACAGAAGCTCCTACGAGCAGTACTTC. Its translation is CSVEPDRSSYEQYF.

This clonotype was counted many times. V and J are TRBV20-1 and TRBJ2-7; tentative D call: TRBD2 (5 bases). CDR1 is DFQATT and CDR2 is SNEGSKA in the germline V gene (reference sequence). The V end was cut by 0 bases, the J end by 2 bases, with 14 bases between. The CDR3 has 15 residues. The CDR3 sequence is CSARDGSGYAYEQYF. The CDR3, as DNA: TGCAGTGCTAGAGATGGGAGCGGATACGCCTACGAGCAGTACTTC.

This chain joins TRBV6-2 or TRBV6-3 and TRBJ1-5; D might be TRBD1 (5 bases). V lost 2 bases, J lost 7 bases, and 9 bases lay in between. The germline V gene has CDR1 MNHEY and CDR2 SVGEGT. CDR3 length: 13 amino acids. CDR3 bases: TGTGCCAGCAGTTACGGGGGTGGGCAGCCCCAGCATTTT. This codes for CASSYGGGQPQHF.

In this sample, this clonotype turned up once. A single base separates this from a much larger clone, so it may be a read error. V usage is TRBV5-1 and J usage is TRBJ1-4; 7 bases align to TRBD1. Germline V gene lookup returns CDR1 SGHRS and CDR2 YFSETQ. CDR3 length equals 15 residues. CDR3: CASHRGGSTNEKLLF. Written as DNA, the CDR3 is TGCGCCAGCCACAGGGGCGGATCGACTAATGAAAAACTGCTTTTT.

V gene TRBV18 combines with J gene TRBJ2-5; a possible D gene is TRBD2 (6 bases). CDR3 length: 15 amino acids. The germline V gene has CDR1 KGHSH and CDR2 LQKENI. V was shortened by 0 bases and J by 4 bases, with 12 bases between the two germline ends. The CDR3 bases are TGTGCCAGCTCACCACCTAGGGGACTTGGAGAGACCCAGTACTTC. Amino acids: CASSPPRGLGETQYF.